One T cell receptor (beta chain) is described in this entry. Some clones are missing from TCRdb's copy, which holds only in-frame ones; the method was immunoSEQ multiplex PCR. The sample contains 300,000 or so clones, around nine tenths of which appear only once. This sample was taken from a study of blood T cell repertoires in COVID-19. For the study at large: The study drew acute and convalescent COVID-19 samples from the United States, Italy and Spain.

Adults between roughly 18 and 95 years of age took part from some 25 US areas. Sequences were obtained from PBMCs or T cells enriched from blood (not recorded which). This sequence was found in a man aged 55 to 70 who had recovered from COVID-19.

This CDR3 is CASSVGGTGYGYTF. CDR3 nucleotide sequence: TGTGCCAGCAGCGTCGGGGGGACAGGCTATGGCTACACCTTC. V usage is TRBV9 and J usage is TRBJ1-2, with 8 nucleotides matching TRBD1. The CDR3 is 14 residues long. In germline, CDR1 is SGDLS, CDR2 YYNGEE. V was pared by 2 bases and J by 4 bases, with 4 bases of the junction left unmatched. Complete variable domain (other parts from reference TRBV9 and TRBJ1-2): DSGVTQTPKHLITATGQRVTLRCSPRSGDLSVYWYQQSLDQGLQFLIQYYNGEERAKGNILERFSAQQFPDLHSELNLSSLELGDSALYFCASSVGGTGYGYTFGSGTRLTVV.